Sequencing of this TCR beta chain was carried out in a study of CD8 T cells in ankylosing spondylitis. Losses at the gene ends were 2 bases for V and 6 bases for J; bases not matched to a gene: 3. CDR1 MNHNS and CDR2 SASEGT come from the germline V gene. The CDR3 has 14 residues. This clonotype was counted ten times or more. No antigen is known for it. It was by quantitative 5'-RACE with molecular barcodes that TCR beta libraries were made. TCRdb called the 5' RACE reads again in MiXCR, with one record for every CDR3 protein. The sample includes approximately 130,000 distinct CDR3 sequences, about an eighth of them seen just once. Study observations and caveats: Typical of ankylosing spondylitis blood, it appeared, was a TCR beta motif of eight highly homologous variants. In synovial fluid and blood from reactive arthritis, some motif variants were previously reported.

The chain carries TRBV6-1 and TRBJ2-1; 8 bases match TRBD2. The material sequenced was blood, either unsorted or a sorted T cell fraction (not recorded which). This receptor was taken from a female donor with ankylosing spondylitis or in good health (not recorded which). The CDR3 protein is CASSEPGTSNEQFF. CDR3 coding DNA: TGTGCCAGCAGTGAACCGGGGACTAGCAATGAGCAGTTCTTC.